This T cell receptor (beta chain) was profiled in a study of OX40 agonist ivuxolimab in advanced cancers. Study-level information: Six ivuxolimab dose levels, 0.01 to 10 mg/kg, were given intravenously every 2 weeks. Partial responses were recorded for three patients, including one with hepatocellular carcinoma and two with cutaneous melanoma.

This clone was counted a few times. Its antigen is as yet unknown. Method: immunoSEQ multiplex PCR; TCRdb's copy keeps in-frame clones and lacks some. The sample consists of some 70,000 clones, 75% to 85% of them appearing once. V lost 8 bases and J 5 bases, leaving 15 bases between the germline ends. CDR1 and CDR2 (germline): SNHLY, FYNNEI. The CDR3 runs 13 residues. Findings of the study overall: On average, CD8+ T cells had more expanded clones than CD4+. It was also the case that some nonresponders had low normalized T-cell clonal expansion.

The sequencing here drew on CD4+ or CD8+ T cells sorted from blood, taken in a trial of the OX40 agonist ivuxolimab. This receptor was taken from an adult with an advanced solid tumor such as melanoma, head and neck, liver or kidney cancer. The chain couples TRBV2 to TRBJ2-5; D possibly corresponds to TRBD1 (6 bases). The CDR3 nucleotides are TGTGCCAGCTATGGACAGTCCAGTGAGACCCAGTACTTC. It yields the protein CASYGQSSETQYF.